This TCR beta chain was profiled in a study of monozygotic twins with inflammatory bowel disease. Study results and limitations: Healthy co-twins had higher TCRbeta inverse Simpson diversity than their IBD twins.

Germline CDR1 MNHEY, CDR2 SVGEGT. This CDR3 comprises 12 residues. Concerning this clonotype itself: Its antigen is undetermined.

Per individual sample, eight separate reactions were used to make cDNA. The UMIs contained a 6-nucleotide sample barcode. They were added by template switching during cDNA synthesis. TCRdb reprocessed the 5' RACE reads and stores each CDR3 protein as one record, lacking DNA. The sample totals nearly 450,000 distinct CDR3 sequences; its top ten clones hold about 2.2%. The sequenced sample was blood. The chain links TRBV6-2 or TRBV6-3 to TRBJ1-1. This TCR was sampled from a human donor with ulcerative colitis or Crohn's disease, or a healthy co-twin of an affected twin (not recorded which). CDR3 region: CASSKWIAEAFF.